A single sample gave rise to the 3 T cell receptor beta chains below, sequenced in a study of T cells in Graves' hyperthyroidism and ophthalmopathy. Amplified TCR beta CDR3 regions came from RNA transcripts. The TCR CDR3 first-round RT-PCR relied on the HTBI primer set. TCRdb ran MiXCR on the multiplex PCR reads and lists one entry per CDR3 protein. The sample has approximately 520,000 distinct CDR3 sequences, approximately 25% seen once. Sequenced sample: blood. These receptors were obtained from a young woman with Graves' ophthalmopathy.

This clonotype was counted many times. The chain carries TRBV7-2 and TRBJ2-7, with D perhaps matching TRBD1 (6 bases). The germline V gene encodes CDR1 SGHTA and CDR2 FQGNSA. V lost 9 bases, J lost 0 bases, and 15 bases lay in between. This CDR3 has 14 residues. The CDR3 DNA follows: TGTGCCAGTCTACGGACAGTAGACTCCTACGAGCAGTACTTC. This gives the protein CASLRTVDSYEQYF.

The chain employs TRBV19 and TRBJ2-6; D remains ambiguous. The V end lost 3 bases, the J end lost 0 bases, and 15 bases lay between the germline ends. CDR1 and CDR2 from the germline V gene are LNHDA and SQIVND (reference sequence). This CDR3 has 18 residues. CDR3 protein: CASSIGQEPTSGANVLTF. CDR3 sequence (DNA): TGTGCCAGTAGTATTGGTCAGGAACCTACCTCTGGGGCCAACGTCCTGACTTTC.

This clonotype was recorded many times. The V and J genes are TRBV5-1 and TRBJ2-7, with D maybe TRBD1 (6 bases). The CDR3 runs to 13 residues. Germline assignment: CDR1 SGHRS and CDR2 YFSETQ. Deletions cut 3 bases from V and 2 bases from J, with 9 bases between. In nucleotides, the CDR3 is TGCGCCAGCAGCTGGGACATAGCCTACGAGCAGTACTTC. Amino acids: CASSWDIAYEQYF. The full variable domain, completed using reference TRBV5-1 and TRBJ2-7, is KAGVTQTPRYLIKTRGQQVTLSCSPISGHRSVSWYQQTPGQGLQFLFEYFSETQRNKGNFPGRFSGRQFSNSRSEMNVSTLELGDSALYLCASSWDIAYEQYFGPGTRLTVT.